This T cell receptor beta chain derives from a study of shared clonotypes between healthy human individuals. The table came from immunoSEQ multiplex PCR; TCRdb's copy has only in-frame clones and leaves some out. The sample holds a few hundred thousand clones; approximately 74% are singletons and the top ten take 10%. Study-wide results and caveats: Rarefaction gave evidence that sorted-subset sequencing remained incomplete despite large depth. Shared clonotypes: about 5.3% naive CD4, roughly 3.8% naive CD8, under 2.5% memory CD4, under 0.45% memory CD8. Estimated richness values were generally larger in naive subsets than in memory subsets. It was anticipated that sequencing depth would influence how many clonotypes donors shared.

The CDR3 has 14 residues. Trimming took 6 bases from V and 2 from J; bases not matched to a gene: 7. From germline, CDR1 is MNHNS and CDR2 SASEGT. Comment on this clone: Its target is not known.

This clonotype was obtained from a man younger than 45 in good health. The chain joins TRBV6-1 to TRBJ2-7; TRBD1 aligns across 7 bases. Sequencing was carried out using memory CD4+ T cells sorted from blood. Subset indicated: CD45RA-negative fraction. The CDR3, as DNA: TGTGCCAGCAGACGAGAGGGGACAGCCTACGAGCAGTACTTC. Translated, it gives CASRREGTAYEQYF.